This T cell receptor beta chain was sequenced for a study of CD8+CD57+ T cells in acquired aplastic anemia. Study details: Sorted CD4+ and CD8+ cells gave an average of around 3.3 ug of DNA. Among healthy donors, CD4+ cells averaged about 11 million reads.

Using genomic DNA as the template, TCR beta VDJ and CDR3 profiling was carried out. TCRdb re-called the reads with MiXCR, one entry per CDR3 protein. Among roughly 420,000 distinct CDR3 sequences listed, about two thirds were seen once. The germline V gene encodes CDR1 LGHNT and CDR2 FRNRAP. J gave up 8 bases and V 3 bases, and 7 bases lay outside the gene matches. The CDR3 consists of 14 residues. Findings and caveats of the study: Shared by patients and controls, roughly 28 CD8+ CDR3s were abundant in patients. Patient and control CD8+ Simpson's diversity was not significantly different.

With regard to this clonotype: What it recognizes is unknown.

The sequenced material came from sorted CD4+, CD8+, or CD8+CD57+ T cells (not recorded which) from PBMCs. This rearrangement joins TRBV12-5 to TRBJ1-5; 7 bases match TRBD1. The TCR originated in a human donor in good health, serving as a control. CDR3 residues: CASGFKGALKPQHF. The CDR3 DNA sequence: TGTGCTAGTGGTTTTAAGGGGGCATTGAAGCCCCAGCATTTT.